These 4 T cell receptor beta chains originate from one sample sequenced in a study of control samples from healthy donors and cancer patients. TCRdb's copy holds only in-frame clones and misses some; the assay was immunoSEQ multiplex PCR. Here the sample spans under 65,000 clones, roughly 85% being singletons. Sequenced input: PBMCs. Receptor source: a woman aged 45-60 years with lung cancer.

V usage is TRBV5-1 and J usage is TRBJ2-2, with 7 nucleotides matching TRBD1. The V segment lost 4 bases and the J segment 4 bases; nucleotides outside the gene matches: 7. This CDR3 contains 15 residues. Germline V gene lookup returns CDR1 SGHRS and CDR2 YFSETQ. CDR3 bases: TGCGCCAGCAGCCCGGGAACAGGGGCCACCGGGGAGCTGTTTTTT. This translates into CASSPGTGATGELFF.

The chain uses TRBV7-2 and TRBJ2-7; 7 bases are a match to TRBD2. The V gene end was trimmed by 5 bases and the J gene end by 4 bases; junction bases not matched to a gene: 8. The CDR3 has 14 amino acids. Germline V lookup: CDR1 SGHTA, CDR2 FQGNSA. The chain's CDR3 is CASSLGGSGYEQYF. The CDR3 region has the DNA TGTGCCAGCAGCCTCGGGGGGTCGGGGTACGAGCAGTACTTC. Full variable domain (missing parts from reference TRBV7-2 and TRBJ2-7): GAGVSQSPSNKVTEKGKDVELRCDPISGHTALYWYRQSLGQGLEFLIYFQGNSAPDKSGLPSDRFSAERTGGSVSTLTIQRTQQEDSAVYLCASSLGGSGYEQYFGPGTRLTVT.

Of note for this clone: The junction departs from germline at one end; a sequencing error may be responsible. V and J are TRBV6-6 and TRBJ1-5; no clear D. This CDR3 contains 14 residues. CDR1 MNHNY and CDR2 SVGAGI come from the germline V gene (reference sequence). CDR3 sequence: CAGSYGRAGQPQHF. CDR3 in DNA: TGTGCCGGCAGTTACGGGAGGGCTGGTCAGCCCCAGCATTTT.

The genes are TRBV2 and TRBJ2-3, with 8 bases identical to TRBD1. The V segment lost 6 bases and the J segment 0 bases; nucleotides outside the gene matches: 5. Germline V gene sequence: CDR1 SNHLY, CDR2 FYNNEI. The CDR3 has 15 amino acids. CDR3 protein: CASRGDRGSTDTQYF. In DNA, the CDR3 is TGTGCCAGCAGGGGAGACAGGGGTAGCACAGATACGCAGTATTTT.